This T cell receptor beta chain was sequenced for a study of T-cell reconstitution after alpha-beta-depleted transplantation in children. Overall study results and limits: Hyperexpanded clones declined; after one year, newly produced T cells mostly supplied diversity.

With 4 bases removed from V and 3 bases from J, the gap between germline ends came to 12 bases. The length of the CDR3 is 15 residues. Germline CDR1 and CDR2: MGHRA and YSYEKL. This clonotype was seen more than once but under ten times. Its antigen is still unknown. A library of TCRbeta sequences, prepared with unique molecular identifiers, was generated. Using its own MiXCR run on the PCR reads, TCRdb lists one record per CDR3 protein. The data contain 700,000 to 950,000 distinct CDR3 sequences, under 20% of them singletons. The TCR originated in a male patient aged 10 to 17 who had a stem cell transplant for acute lymphoblastic leukemia, so the T cells may come from the graft donor. This sequence joins TRBV4-1 and TRBJ2-2; no clear D gene. The material sequenced was PBMCs, mostly from graft donor cells, taken 360 days after TCRalphabeta/CD19-depleted stem cell transplant. CDR3 loop: CASSPSGQHTGELFF. CDR3 in DNA: TGCGCCAGCAGCCCGTCCGGTCAGCACACCGGGGAGCTGTTTTTT.